A selection of T cell receptor beta chains follows, all from one sample in a study of graft-versus-host responses after intestinal transplantation. No antigens are known for them. Clones were read by immunoSEQ multiplex PCR, and TCRdb kept only the in-frame ones, dropping some. Of approximately 71,000 clones in the sample, around 89% were seen once. The sample in question was unstimulated CD8+ T cells sorted from spleen or lymph node cells, obtained before intestinal transplant. These receptors came from a human donor who received an intestinal transplant. Both conserved end residues are part of each CDR3. The D gene is left open where the match is weak. Size is omitted from some rows. Given values are once, few, many or a class for expanded clones.

cdr3_nt: TGTGCCAGCAGTTTTGGGACAACGAACACCGGGGAGCTGTTTTTT; cdr3_aa: CASSFGTTNTGELFF; j_call: TRBJ2-2; v_call: TRBV28; clone_size: NA; d_call: NA
cdr3_nt: TGTGCCAGCAGCCTACGACAGGGTAACTCACCCCTCCACTTT; cdr3_aa: CASSLRQGNSPLHF; j_call: TRBJ1-6; v_call: TRBV9; clone_size: NA; d_call: TRBD1
cdr3_nt: TGTGCCAGCAGCTGCTGGACTAGCGGGAGGGAGGAGCAGTACTTC; cdr3_aa: CASSCWTSGREEQYF; j_call: TRBJ2-7; v_call: TRBV13; clone_size: NA; d_call: TRBD2
cdr3_nt: TGTGCCAGCAGCTCAGATTCGACAGTGAAGAACTATGGCTACACCTTC; cdr3_aa: CASSSDSTVKNYGYTF; j_call: TRBJ1-2; v_call: TRBV7-2; clone_size: NA; d_call: NA
cdr3_nt: TGTGCCAGCAGCCTCCGTGTGGAGTGGGGGCGCGTTCCAAATTCACCCCTCCACTTT; cdr3_aa: CASSLRVEWGRVPNSPLHF; j_call: TRBJ1-6; v_call: TRBV11-2; clone_size: NA; d_call: NA
cdr3_nt: TGCGCCAGCAGTAAGACCCCAGAGGGCACTGAAGCTTTCTTT; cdr3_aa: CASSKTPEGTEAFF; j_call: TRBJ1-1; v_call: TRBV10-1; clone_size: NA; d_call: NA
cdr3_nt: TGTGCCAGCAGTTTACTTGGCAGGGCGGAGACCCAGTACTTC; cdr3_aa: CASSLLGRAETQYF; j_call: TRBJ2-5; v_call: TRBV28; clone_size: NA; d_call: NA
cdr3_nt: TGTGCCAGCAGTTACCACGGACTAGCGGGCCCCATACTGTACTTC; cdr3_aa: CASSYHGLAGPILYF; j_call: TRBJ2-7; v_call: TRBV6-6; clone_size: NA; d_call: TRBD2
cdr3_nt: TGTGCCAGCAGCGGGACAGGGGAGATAGCCAAAAACATTCAGTACTTC; cdr3_aa: CASSGTGEIAKNIQYF; j_call: TRBJ2-4; v_call: TRBV11-2; clone_size: NA; d_call: TRBD1
cdr3_nt: TGTGCCAGCAGCTCGTACAGGTACCCCTACGAGCAGTACTTC; cdr3_aa: CASSSYRYPYEQYF; j_call: TRBJ2-7; v_call: TRBV7-2; clone_size: NA; d_call: NA
cdr3_nt: TGCGCCAGCAGCCTGTTCCGACAGAGGAGGGACTATGGCTACACCTTC; cdr3_aa: CASSLFRQRRDYGYTF; j_call: TRBJ1-2; v_call: TRBV4-1; clone_size: NA; d_call: NA
cdr3_nt: TGTGCCAGCAGCCCAGGGCCCAAGTCATACGGTGAGCAGTTCTTC; cdr3_aa: CASSPGPKSYGEQFF; j_call: TRBJ2-1; v_call: TRBV7-9; clone_size: NA; d_call: NA
cdr3_nt: TGTGCCAGCAGCTTGTTGCGGGAGAGCGATGAGCAGTTCTTC; cdr3_aa: CASSLLRESDEQFF; j_call: TRBJ2-1; v_call: TRBV5-4; clone_size: NA; d_call: TRBD2
cdr3_nt: TGTGCCAGCAGTGAAGGGACAGGTATAAACGAAAAACTGTTTTTT; cdr3_aa: CASSEGTGINEKLFF; j_call: TRBJ1-4; v_call: TRBV6-1; clone_size: NA; d_call: TRBD1
cdr3_nt: TGTGCCACCGGGGGGACAGGGGCGGACAATCAGCCCCAGCATTTT; cdr3_aa: CATGGTGADNQPQHF; j_call: TRBJ1-5; v_call: TRBV6-1; clone_size: NA; d_call: TRBD1
cdr3_nt: TGTGCCAGCAGCGTTGGGCTTGGGGCCAACGTCCTGACTTTC; cdr3_aa: CASSVGLGANVLTF; j_call: TRBJ2-6; v_call: TRBV9; clone_size: NA; d_call: NA
cdr3_nt: TGCGCCAGCAGCCTCACCTGGACAGAGGGCTTTTTTGGCTACACCTTC; cdr3_aa: CASSLTWTEGFFGYTF; j_call: TRBJ1-2; v_call: TRBV5-1; clone_size: NA; d_call: NA
cdr3_nt: TGCGCCAGCAGCTTGGCCGGGGGTTTGACTGAAGCTTTCTTT; cdr3_aa: CASSLAGGLTEAFF; j_call: TRBJ1-1; v_call: TRBV5-1; clone_size: NA; d_call: NA
cdr3_nt: TGCAGTGTAAGCGGGACCCAGTACTTC; cdr3_aa: CSVSGTQYF; j_call: TRBJ2-5; v_call: TRBV20-1; clone_size: once; d_call: NA
cdr3_nt: TGTGCCAGCAGTTCCCGGGACAGATTCTACGAGCAGTACTTC; cdr3_aa: CASSSRDRFYEQYF; j_call: TRBJ2-7; v_call: TRBV6-5; clone_size: NA; d_call: TRBD1